Included here is one T cell receptor beta chain sequence, with context. Its specific antigen is unknown. Base-call qualities are not available, and no considerably larger clone is one nucleotide away. The sample belongs to a study of blood T cell repertoires in COVID-19 (TCRdb year 2020). Background for the entire study: The collaborator samples originated in the United States, Italy and Spain and spanned the acute and convalescent phases of COVID-19. Deeply sampled blood TCRbeta repertoires from subjects exposed to, actively infected with, or recovered from COVID-19 were included in the dataset. The repertoires were released in a freely available public database meant as a resource for research on the immune response to SARS-CoV-2. The prospective study material was composed of cDNA or gDNA derived from T cells, B-cell-depleted T cells, or PBMCs. Nearly every sample came with metadata listing a de-identified subject ID, COVID-19 status, age in years and sex. HLA class I and class II types, where available, came from metadata supplied by the sample provider rather than from assay-based typing. The samples were drawn from the first 160 participants of the ongoing ImmuneRACE study and from 1,254 subjects provided by 6 global collaborators.

V loses 5 bases at its end and J loses 6 bases; junction bases beyond the gene matches: 12. The CDR3, cysteine through phenylalanine, is 16 amino acids long. The CDR3 DNA has 48 bases and is translated from base 1. In the germline V gene (reference sequence), CDR1 corresponds to LGHDT and CDR2 to YNNKEL. Broader findings and caveats from the paper: The quantity of clinical and demographic metadata differed by source and by participant and was supplied without curation.

The collaborating institutions used their own protocols to collect whole blood in K2EDTA tubes. Collaborator samples were shipped for TCRbeta analysis as frozen whole blood, isolated PBMCs, or DNA extracted from either sample type. TCRbeta CDR3 regions were amplified from genomic DNA using the immunoSEQ Assay, a bias-controlled multiplex PCR. The original methods were these. Within the assay, amplification of reference gene primers was used to estimate how many nucleated cells each sample contained. To quantify the absolute abundance of each unique TCRbeta CDR3 rearrangement, sequence reads were collapsed and filtered. For each sample, productive Simpson clonality was calculated as the square root of Simpson's diversity index across productive rearrangements. TCRdb holds this immuneACCESS table with in-frame rearrangements only. Some clones are missing; in checked studies, unresolved V genes explain under half, and the rest has no known cause. From that table come the V and J calls and clone size; the DNA was used to work out D and trimming. The sample yields 50,000 to 60,000 clones; less than 90% were counted once. The leading ten clones occupy about a quarter of the sample.

This clonotype was obtained from a human donor in a cohort sampled during active COVID-19. The sequencing input was peripheral blood. The rearrangement combines TRBV3-1 (or the pseudogene TRBV3-2) with TRBJ1-5, with 8 bases matching TRBD1. The CDR3 region has the sequence CASSSSGGAGPQPQHF. The DNA sequence follows: TGTGCCAGCAGCTCCTCAGGGGGCGCGGGCCCTCAGCCCCAGCATTTT.